This T cell receptor beta chain appears in the sequencing data of a study of control samples from healthy donors and cancer patients. Germline loops: CDR1 LGHDT, CDR2 YNNKEL (reference sequence). The CDR3 consists of 13 residues. V lost 1 base and J lost 3, with 6 bases in between. Data came from immunoSEQ multiplex PCR; TCRdb stores just in-frame clones and leaves some out. The sample lists 95,000 to 130,000 clones, over 90% seen once, with less than 3.5% in the top ten. The rearrangement joins TRBV3-1 (or the pseudogene TRBV3-2) to TRBJ2-5; no clear D. Material: blood. The TCR was taken from a man aged 25 to 45 in good health. Here the CDR3 reads CASSQGTEETQYF. For the CDR3, the DNA is TGTGCCAGCAGCCAAGGGACGGAAGAGACCCAGTACTTC.